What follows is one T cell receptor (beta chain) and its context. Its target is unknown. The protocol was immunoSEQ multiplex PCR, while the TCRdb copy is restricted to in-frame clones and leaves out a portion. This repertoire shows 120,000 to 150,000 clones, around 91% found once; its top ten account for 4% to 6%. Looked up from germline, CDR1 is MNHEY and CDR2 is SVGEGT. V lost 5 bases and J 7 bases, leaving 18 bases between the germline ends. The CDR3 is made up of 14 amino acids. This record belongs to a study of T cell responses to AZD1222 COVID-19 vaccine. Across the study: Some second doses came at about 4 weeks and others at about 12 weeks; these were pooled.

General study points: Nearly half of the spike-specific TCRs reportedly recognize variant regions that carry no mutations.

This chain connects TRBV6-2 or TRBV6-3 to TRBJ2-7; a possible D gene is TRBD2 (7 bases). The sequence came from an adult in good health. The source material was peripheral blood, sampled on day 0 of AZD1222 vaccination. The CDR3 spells CASSTHFRGGEQYF. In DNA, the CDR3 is TGTGCCAGCAGTACCCACTTCAGGGGAGGGGAGCAGTACTTC.